This TCR beta chain was recorded in a study of radiation and T cells in renal cell carcinoma. The table came from immunoSEQ multiplex PCR; TCRdb's copy has only in-frame clones and leaves some out. The sample includes some 75,000 clones, around 80% seen only once; the top ten take 5.5% to 7.5%. The time point: blood 2 weeks post-SBRT. Treatment reported: 15 Gy SBRT to primary tumor, nephrectomy 4 weeks later. The tumor was a clear cell renal cell carcinoma. Worth noting for this clone: This CDR3 is missing its conserved last phenylalanine or tryptophan, likely due to a read error. The DNA is omitted, as the CDR3 cannot be located on it reliably, and the CDR3 follows TCRdb's listing.

The CDR3 adds up to 9 amino acids, both ends counted. The germline gives CDR1 SGHDN, CDR2 FVKESK. This TCR was recovered from a man aged 55 to 70 with renal cell carcinoma. The chain uses TRBV14 and TRBJ2-7. The specimen comprised blood, sampled from a patient whose treatment included radiotherapy and nephrectomy. The CDR3 reads CASSPRRLD.